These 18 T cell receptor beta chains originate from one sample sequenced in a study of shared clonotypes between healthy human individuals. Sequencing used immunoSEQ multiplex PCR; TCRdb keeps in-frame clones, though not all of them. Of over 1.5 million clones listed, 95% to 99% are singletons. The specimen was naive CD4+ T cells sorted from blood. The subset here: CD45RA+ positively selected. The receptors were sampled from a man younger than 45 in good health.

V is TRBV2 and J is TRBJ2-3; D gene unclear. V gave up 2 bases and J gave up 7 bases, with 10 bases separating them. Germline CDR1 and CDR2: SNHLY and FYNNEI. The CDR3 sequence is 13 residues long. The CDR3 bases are TGTGCCAGCAGTGAAACGCAGCGTTATACGCAGTATTTT. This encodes CASSETQRYTQYF.

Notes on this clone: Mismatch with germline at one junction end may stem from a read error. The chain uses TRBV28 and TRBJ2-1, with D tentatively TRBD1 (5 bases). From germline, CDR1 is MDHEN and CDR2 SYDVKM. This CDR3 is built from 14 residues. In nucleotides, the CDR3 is TGCGCCAGCAAAGGGGTGGCAGTCAACAATGAGCAGTTCTTC. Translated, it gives CASKGVAVNNEQFF.

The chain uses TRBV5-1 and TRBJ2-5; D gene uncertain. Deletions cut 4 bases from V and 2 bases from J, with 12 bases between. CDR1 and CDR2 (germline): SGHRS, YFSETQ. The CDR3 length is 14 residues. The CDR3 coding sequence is TGCGCCAGCAGCAGAAGGACGCTACAAGAGACCCAGTACTTC. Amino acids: CASSRRTLQETQYF.

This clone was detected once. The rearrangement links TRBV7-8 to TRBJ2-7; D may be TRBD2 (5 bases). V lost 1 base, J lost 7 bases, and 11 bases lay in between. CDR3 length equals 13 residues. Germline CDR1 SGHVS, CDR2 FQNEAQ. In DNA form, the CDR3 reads TGTGCCAGCAGCTTAGGACCTCGGGAAGAGCAGTACTTC. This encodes CASSLGPREEQYF. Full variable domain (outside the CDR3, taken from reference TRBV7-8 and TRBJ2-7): GAGVSQSPRYKVAKRGQDVALRCDPISGHVSLFWYQQALGQGPEFLTYFQNEAQLDKSGLPSDRFFAERPEGSVSTLKIQRTQQEDSAVYLCASSLGPREEQYFGPGTRLTVT.

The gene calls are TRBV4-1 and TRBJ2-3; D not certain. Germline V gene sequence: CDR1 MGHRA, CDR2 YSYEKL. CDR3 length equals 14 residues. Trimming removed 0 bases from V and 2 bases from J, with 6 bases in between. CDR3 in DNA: TGCGCCAGCAGCCAAGATTGGAACACAGATACGCAGTATTTT. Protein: CASSQDWNTDTQYF.

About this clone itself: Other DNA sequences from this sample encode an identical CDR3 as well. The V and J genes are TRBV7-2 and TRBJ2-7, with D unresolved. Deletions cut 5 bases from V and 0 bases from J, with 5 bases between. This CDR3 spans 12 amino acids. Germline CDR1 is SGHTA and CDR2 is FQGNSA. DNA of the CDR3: TGTGCCAGCAGCCCGAACTCCTACGAGCAGTACTTC. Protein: CASSPNSYEQYF.

CDR3 loop: CASRASTGAGLAGLREQYF. The CDR3 coding sequence is TGTGCCAGCAGAGCCAGCACAGGCGCGGGACTAGCGGGACTTCGCGAGCAGTACTTC. The chain recombines TRBV5-6 with TRBJ2-7; 13 nucleotides match TRBD2. Germline V CDR1 and CDR2: SGHDT, YYEEEE. The CDR3 sequence is 19 residues long. Trimming cost V 5 bases and J 6 bases; bases outside gene matches: 20. The full variable domain, in which reference TRBV5-6 and TRBJ2-7 provide the parts outside the CDR3, is DAGVTQSPTHLIKTRGQQVTLRCSPKSGHDTVSWYQQALGQGPQFIFQYYEEEERQRGNFPDRFSGHQFPNYSSELNVNALLLGDSALYLCASRASTGAGLAGLREQYFGPGTRLTVT.

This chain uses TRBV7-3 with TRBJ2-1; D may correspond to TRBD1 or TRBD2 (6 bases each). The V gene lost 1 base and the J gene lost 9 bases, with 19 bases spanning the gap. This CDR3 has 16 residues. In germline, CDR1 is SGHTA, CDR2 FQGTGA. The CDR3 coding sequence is TGTGCCAGCAGCTTAAGGCGGGGACAACCTTACTCTGAGCAGTTCTTC. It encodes CASSLRRGQPYSEQFF. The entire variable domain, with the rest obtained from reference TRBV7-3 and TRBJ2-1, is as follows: GAGVSQTPSNKVTEKGKYVELRCDPISGHTALYWYRQSLGQGPEFLIYFQGTGAADDSGLPNDRFFAVRPEGSVSTLKIQRTERGDSAVYLCASSLRRGQPYSEQFFGPGTRLTVL.

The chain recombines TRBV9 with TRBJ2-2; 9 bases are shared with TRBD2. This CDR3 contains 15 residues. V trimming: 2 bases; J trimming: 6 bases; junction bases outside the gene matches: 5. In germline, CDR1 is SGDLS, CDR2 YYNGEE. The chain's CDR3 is CASSVSGRGSGELFF. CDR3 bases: TGTGCCAGCAGCGTTAGCGGGAGAGGGTCCGGGGAGCTGTTTTTT.

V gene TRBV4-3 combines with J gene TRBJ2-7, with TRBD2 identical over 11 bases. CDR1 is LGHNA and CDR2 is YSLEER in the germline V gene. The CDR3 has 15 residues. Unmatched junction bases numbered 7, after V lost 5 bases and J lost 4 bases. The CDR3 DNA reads TGCGCCAGCAGCACATTAGCGGGAGGGCCATACGAGCAGTACTTC. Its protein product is CASSTLAGGPYEQYF.

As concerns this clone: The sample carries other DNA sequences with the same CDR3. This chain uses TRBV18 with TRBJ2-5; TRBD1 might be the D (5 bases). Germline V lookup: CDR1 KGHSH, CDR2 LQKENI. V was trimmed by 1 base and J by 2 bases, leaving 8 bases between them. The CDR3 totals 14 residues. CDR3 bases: TGTGCCAGCTCACCACGACAGATACAAGAGACCCAGTACTTC. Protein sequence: CASSPRQIQETQYF.

CDR3 amino acids: CASSIFAGTVGSEQYF. The CDR3 DNA reads as TGTGCCAGTAGTATCTTTGCCGGGACAGTCGGGTCCGAGCAGTACTTC. The chain joins TRBV19 to TRBJ2-7; 7 nucleotides match TRBD1. CDR1 LNHDA and CDR2 SQIVND come from the germline V gene (reference sequence). J was trimmed by 6 bases and V by 3 bases; bases with no gene match: 14. The CDR3 runs to 16 residues.

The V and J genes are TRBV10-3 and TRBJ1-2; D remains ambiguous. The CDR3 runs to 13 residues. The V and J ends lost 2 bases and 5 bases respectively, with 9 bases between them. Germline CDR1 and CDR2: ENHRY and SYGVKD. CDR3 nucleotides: TGTGCCATCAGTGAGACCATTCAGTATGGCTACACCTTC. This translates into CAISETIQYGYTF.

Here the CDR3 reads CASSTPGRGTEAFF. CDR3 DNA: TGTGCCAGCAGTACCCCAGGGAGGGGGACTGAAGCTTTCTTT. The V gene is TRBV28, the J gene TRBJ1-1, with a weak D call TRBD1 (6 bases). V was trimmed by 5 bases and J by 5 bases, leaving 15 bases between them. Germline V gene data show CDR1 as MDHEN and CDR2 as SYDVKM. CDR3 length: 14 amino acids.

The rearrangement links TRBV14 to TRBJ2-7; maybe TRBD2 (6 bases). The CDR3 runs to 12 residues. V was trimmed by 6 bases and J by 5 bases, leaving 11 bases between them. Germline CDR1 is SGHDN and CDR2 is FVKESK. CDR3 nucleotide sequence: TGTGCCAGCAGTGGCCGGGGGAACGAGCAGTACTTC. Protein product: CASSGRGNEQYF.

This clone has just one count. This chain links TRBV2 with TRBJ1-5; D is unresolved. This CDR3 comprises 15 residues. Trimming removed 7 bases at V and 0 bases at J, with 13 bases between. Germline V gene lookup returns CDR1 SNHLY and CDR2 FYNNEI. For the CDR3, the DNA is TGTGCCAGCACGGGCCAGGAAAATAGCAATCAGCCCCAGCATTTT. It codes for CASTGQENSNQPQHF.

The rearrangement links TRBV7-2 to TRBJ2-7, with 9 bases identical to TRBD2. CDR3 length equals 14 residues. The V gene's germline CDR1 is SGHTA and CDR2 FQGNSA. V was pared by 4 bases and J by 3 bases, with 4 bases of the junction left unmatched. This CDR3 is CASSYSGSGYEQYF. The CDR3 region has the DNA TGTGCCAGCAGCTATAGCGGGAGCGGCTACGAGCAGTACTTC.

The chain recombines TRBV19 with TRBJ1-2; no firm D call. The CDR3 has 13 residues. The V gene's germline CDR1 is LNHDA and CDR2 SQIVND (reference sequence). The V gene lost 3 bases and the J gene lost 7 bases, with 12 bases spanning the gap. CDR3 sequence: CASSIRRPGGYTF. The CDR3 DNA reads TGTGCCAGTAGTATCAGACGGCCCGGTGGCTACACCTTC.